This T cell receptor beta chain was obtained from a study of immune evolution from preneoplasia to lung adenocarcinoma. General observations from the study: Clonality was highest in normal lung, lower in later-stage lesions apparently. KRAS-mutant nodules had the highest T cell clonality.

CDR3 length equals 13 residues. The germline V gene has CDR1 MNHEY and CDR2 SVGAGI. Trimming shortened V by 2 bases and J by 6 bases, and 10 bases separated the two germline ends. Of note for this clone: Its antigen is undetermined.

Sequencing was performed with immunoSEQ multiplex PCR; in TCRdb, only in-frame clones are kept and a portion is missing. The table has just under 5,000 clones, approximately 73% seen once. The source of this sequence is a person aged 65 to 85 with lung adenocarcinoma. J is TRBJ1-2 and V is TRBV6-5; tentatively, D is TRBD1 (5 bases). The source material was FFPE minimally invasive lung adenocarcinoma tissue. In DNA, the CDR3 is TGTGCCAGCAGTTACAGGGGCAAGAATGGCTACACCTTC. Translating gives CASSYRGKNGYTF.